The text below deals with one T cell receptor beta chain. What antigen it recognizes has not been identified. There are no base qualities to consult, and no much larger clone falls within one base. This sample was included in a study of graft-versus-host responses after intestinal transplantation (dated by TCRdb to the early 2020s). About the study as a whole: The transplants that recipients received were multivisceral, liver-intestinal, or isolated intestinal. After intestinal transplantation, graft-versus-host and host-versus-graft alloreactive T cell clones in the graft, circulation and bone marrow were tracked using bulk TCR-beta CDR3 sequencing. Donor T cell macrochimerism was defined as a peak of at least 4% donor T cells among recipient peripheral blood mononuclear cells. Samples from a few later patients were sequenced in-house on an Illumina MiSeq with MiXCR processing rather than by the commercial service. Every recipient was given anti-thymocyte globulin induction, followed by approximately 3 years of maintenance tacrolimus and steroids. The cohort enrolled under 25 intestinal transplant recipients including one retransplant, and a few patients lacking pretransplant specimens were excluded. Alloreactive clones were identified by sequencing pre-transplant mixed lymphocyte reaction products and comparing them with unstimulated pre-transplant donor and recipient T cells. Points the paper makes about the study in general: GvH clones were detected in recipient bone marrow, and some appeared earlier in ileal mucosa or blood, consistent with an intestinal mucosal origin. In patients with donor T cell macrochimerism, the allografts had high GvH to HvG T cell clonal ratios. Conclusions were limited by the relatively low number and heterogeneity of intestinal transplant patients. Early after transplant, declines in HvG clones were associated with peak levels of circulating GvH clones.

The CDR3 goes from the cysteine to the phenylalanine over 14 residues. The only DNA kept is the CDR3, 42 bases in frame from the first base. Reading the germline V gene (reference sequence) gives CDR1 MNHNY and CDR2 SVGAGI. Relative to germline, V is missing 9 bases and J is missing 10 bases, with 12 bases of the junction outside any gene match. The library was produced with the immunoSEQ multiplex PCR assay. In most patients, genomic DNA was isolated using the Qiagen DNeasy Blood and Tissue Kit and sent frozen to Adaptive Biotechnologies for TCR sequencing. Adaptive Biotechnologies carried out high-throughput TCR-beta CDR3 sequencing of genomic DNA for most patients. On the study's bioinformatics: TCR sequencing data were retrieved from Adaptive's ImmunoSEQ software for more than 15 patients, whereas three other patients were processed with MiXCR and VDJtools. CD4 versus CD8 sorting errors were corrected by removing sequences found in both subsets at a frequency ratio below 5:1. CDR3 nucleotide sequences shared by donor and recipient were removed because the origin of these sequences could not be assigned. At least 2-fold expansion over unstimulated cells and a minimum CFSE-low frequency of 0.002% (template counts) or 0.001% (read counts) were required for clones to be classified as alloreactive. Mappable clones were those detected in sequenced pre-transplant spleen, lymph node, or MLR CFSE-low populations of the donor or recipient. Cumulative frequency of alloreactive clones was calculated as a percentage of all sequences weighted by copy number. Entries here come from immuneACCESS through TCRdb and include only in-frame sequences with V and J called. Some clones fail to appear in such tables; in the studies checked, an unresolved V gene covers under half of the shortfall, and the cause of the remainder is unknown. The D gene and trimming were derived from the DNA, and the V and J assignments and clone size from that table. Present in this sample are roughly 110,000 clones, about nine tenths of which were seen just once. Together, the top ten hold about 0.75% of the sample.

The time point tag for this specimen amounts to: cells obtained before transplantation from donor or recipient. CD3+CD4+ and CD3+CD8+ populations were FACS-sorted from unstimulated pre-transplant donor and recipient cells taken from spleen or lymph nodes. The starting material was unstimulated CD4+ T cells sorted from spleen or lymph node cells, obtained before transplant. This TCR derives from a human donor who was the organ donor for an intestinal transplant. The V and J segments used are TRBV6-6 and TRBJ1-6, with 7 bases in between that match TRBD1. The CDR3: CASTAGGSWSPLHF. The nucleotide sequence is TGTGCCAGTACTGCAGGGGGATCGTGGTCACCCCTCCACTTT.